This TCR beta chain comes out of a study of blood T cell repertoires in COVID-19. Study summary: The analysed material was cDNA or gDNA that came from T cells, B-cell-depleted T cells, or PBMCs.

In this sample, this clone turned up once. Assay used: immunoSEQ multiplex PCR; TCRdb lists only in-frame clones, some missing. The data show 90,000 to 150,000 clones, roughly 89% seen once. CDR1 and CDR2 (germline): SGHRS, YFSETQ. CDR3 length equals 16 residues. Trimming took off 5 bases at V and 3 bases at J, with 17 bases between the two ends. The TCR was taken from a human donor with acute or convalescent COVID-19. The donor label of this sample is uncertain. Input material: peripheral blood. V and J are TRBV5-1 and TRBJ2-2, with a weak D call TRBD1 (6 bases). CDR3 DNA sequence: TGCGCCAGCAGTAGAACCGGGACACAAGACACCGGGGAGCTGTTTTTT. This codes for CASSRTGTQDTGELFF.